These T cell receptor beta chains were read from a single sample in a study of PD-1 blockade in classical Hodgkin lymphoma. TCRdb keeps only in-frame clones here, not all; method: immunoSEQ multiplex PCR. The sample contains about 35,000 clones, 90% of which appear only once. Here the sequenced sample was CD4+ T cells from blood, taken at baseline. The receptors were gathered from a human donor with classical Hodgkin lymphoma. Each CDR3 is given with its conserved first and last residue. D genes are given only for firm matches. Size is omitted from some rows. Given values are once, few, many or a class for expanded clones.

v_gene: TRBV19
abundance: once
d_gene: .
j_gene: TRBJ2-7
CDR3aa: CASSIGGTVTYEQYF
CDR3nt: TGTGCCAGTAGTATAGGCGGGACAGTAACCTACGAGCAGTACTTC

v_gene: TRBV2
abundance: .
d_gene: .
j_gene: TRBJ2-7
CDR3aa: CASMSKRPFYNEQYF
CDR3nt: TGTGCCAGCATGTCTAAAAGACCTTTCTATAACGAGCAGTACTTC

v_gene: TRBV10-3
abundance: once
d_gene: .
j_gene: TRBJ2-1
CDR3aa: CAINLDGSYNEQFF
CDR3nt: TGTGCCATCAACCTAGATGGCTCCTACAATGAGCAGTTCTTC

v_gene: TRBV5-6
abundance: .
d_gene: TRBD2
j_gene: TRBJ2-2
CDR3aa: CASSPLAGGGTGELFF
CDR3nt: TGTGCCAGCAGCCCTCTAGCGGGAGGAGGTACCGGGGAGCTGTTTTTT

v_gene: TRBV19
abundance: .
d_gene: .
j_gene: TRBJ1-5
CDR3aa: CASSIRRDSNQPQHF
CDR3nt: TGTGCCAGTAGTATACGCAGGGATAGCAATCAGCCCCAGCATTTT

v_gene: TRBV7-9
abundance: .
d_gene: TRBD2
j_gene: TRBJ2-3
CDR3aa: CASSYVAGADTQYF
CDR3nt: TGTGCCAGCAGCTACGTAGCGGGAGCAGATACGCAGTATTTT

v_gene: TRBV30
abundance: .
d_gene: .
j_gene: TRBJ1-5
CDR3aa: CAWRRAGPPSNQPQHF
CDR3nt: TGTGCCTGGAGAAGAGCGGGGCCCCCTAGCAATCAGCCCCAGCATTTT

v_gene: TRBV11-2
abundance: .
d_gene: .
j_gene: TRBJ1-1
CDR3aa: CASRRVGTEAFF
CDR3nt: TGTGCCAGCAGACGGGTGGGCACTGAAGCTTTCTTT

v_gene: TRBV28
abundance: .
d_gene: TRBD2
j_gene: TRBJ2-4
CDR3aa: CASSLPGAGENIQYF
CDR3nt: TGTGCCAGCAGTCTACCGGGAGCGGGAGAAAACATTCAGTACTTC

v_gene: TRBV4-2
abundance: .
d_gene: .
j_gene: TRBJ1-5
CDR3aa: CASSQDRGQPQHF
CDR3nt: TGTGCCAGCAGCCAAGATAGGGGACAGCCCCAGCATTTT

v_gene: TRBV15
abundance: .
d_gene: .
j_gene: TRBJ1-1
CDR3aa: CATSRGERLRAFF
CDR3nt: TGTGCCACCAGCAGAGGGGAGCGACTAAGGGCTTTCTTT

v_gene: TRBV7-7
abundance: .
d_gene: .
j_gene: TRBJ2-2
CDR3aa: CASSLGPWARTGELFF
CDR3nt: TGTGCCAGCAGCTTAGGACCATGGGCGAGGACCGGGGAGCTGTTTTTT

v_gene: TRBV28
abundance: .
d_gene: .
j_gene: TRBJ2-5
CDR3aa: CASSLWRLQETQYF
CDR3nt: TGTGCCAGCAGTTTATGGAGGCTACAAGAGACCCAGTACTTC

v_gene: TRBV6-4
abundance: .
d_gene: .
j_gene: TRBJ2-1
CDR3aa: CASKMIAGGLHNEQFF
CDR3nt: TGTGCCAGCAAGATGATCGCTGGCGGGCTGCACAATGAGCAGTTCTTC

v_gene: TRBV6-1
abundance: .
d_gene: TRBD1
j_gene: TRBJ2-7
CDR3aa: CASRDRGSYEQYF
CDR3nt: TGTGCCAGCAGGGACAGGGGGAGTTACGAGCAGTACTTC

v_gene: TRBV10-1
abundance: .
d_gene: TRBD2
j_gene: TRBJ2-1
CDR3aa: CASSELLAGEQFF
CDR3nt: TGCGCCAGCAGTGAGCTCCTAGCGGGGGAGCAGTTCTTC

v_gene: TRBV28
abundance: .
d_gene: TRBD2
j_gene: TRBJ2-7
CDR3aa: CASRRTSGSSYEQYF
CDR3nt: TGTGCCAGCAGGAGGACTAGCGGGAGCTCCTACGAGCAGTACTTC

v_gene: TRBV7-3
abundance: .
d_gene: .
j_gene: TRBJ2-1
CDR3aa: CASSFGSARVDEQFF
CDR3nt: TGTGCCAGCAGCTTTGGGTCGGCCAGGGTTGATGAGCAGTTCTTC

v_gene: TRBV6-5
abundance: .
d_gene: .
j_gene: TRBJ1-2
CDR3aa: CASSSQGQGLYGYTF
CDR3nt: TGTGCCAGCAGTTCACAGGGTCAGGGGCTCTATGGCTACACCTTC

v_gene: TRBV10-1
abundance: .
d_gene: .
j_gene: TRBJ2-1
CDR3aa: CASSDLRVPHNEQFF
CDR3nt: TGCGCCAGCAGCGATCTCCGGGTTCCCCACAATGAGCAGTTCTTC

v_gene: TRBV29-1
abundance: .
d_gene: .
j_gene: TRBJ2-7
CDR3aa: CSVAWAAGAEQYF
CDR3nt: TGCAGCGTGGCTTGGGCAGCAGGGGCCGAGCAGTACTTC

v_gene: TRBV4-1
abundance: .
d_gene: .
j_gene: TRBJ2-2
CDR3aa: CASSQGGDPGELFF
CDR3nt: TGCGCCAGCAGCCAAGGAGGGGACCCCGGGGAGCTGTTTTTT

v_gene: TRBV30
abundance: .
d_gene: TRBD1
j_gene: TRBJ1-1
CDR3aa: CAWSGQGLDTEAFF
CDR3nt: TGTGCCTGGAGCGGACAGGGTCTAGACACTGAAGCTTTCTTT

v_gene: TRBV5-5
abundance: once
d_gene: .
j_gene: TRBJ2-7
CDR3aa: CASSLRGAGTGYEQYF
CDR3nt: TGTGCCAGCAGCTTGCGGGGTGCAGGGACGGGCTACGAGCAGTACTTC

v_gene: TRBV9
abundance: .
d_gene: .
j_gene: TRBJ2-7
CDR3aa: CASSVGSSGTYEQYF
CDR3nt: TGTGCCAGCAGCGTAGGCTCGTCGGGGACCTACGAGCAGTACTTC

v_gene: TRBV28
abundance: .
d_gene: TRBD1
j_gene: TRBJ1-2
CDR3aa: CASKFGGQGTFNYGYTF
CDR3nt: TGTGCCAGCAAATTCGGGGGACAGGGAACATTTAACTATGGCTACACCTTC